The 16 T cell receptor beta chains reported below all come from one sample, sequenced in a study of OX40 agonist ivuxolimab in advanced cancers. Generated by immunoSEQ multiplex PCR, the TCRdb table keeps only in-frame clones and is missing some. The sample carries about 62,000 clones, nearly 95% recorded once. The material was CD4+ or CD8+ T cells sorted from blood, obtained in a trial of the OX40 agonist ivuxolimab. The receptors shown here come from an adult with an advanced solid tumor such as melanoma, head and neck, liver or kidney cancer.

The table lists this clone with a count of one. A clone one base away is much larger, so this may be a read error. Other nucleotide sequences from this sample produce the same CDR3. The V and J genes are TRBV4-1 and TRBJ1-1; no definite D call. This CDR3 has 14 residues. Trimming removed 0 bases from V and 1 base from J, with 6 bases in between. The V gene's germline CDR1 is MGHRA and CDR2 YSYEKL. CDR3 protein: CASSQETANTEAFF. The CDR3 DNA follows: TGCGCCAGCAGCCAAGAAACGGCGAACACTGAAGCTTTCTTT.

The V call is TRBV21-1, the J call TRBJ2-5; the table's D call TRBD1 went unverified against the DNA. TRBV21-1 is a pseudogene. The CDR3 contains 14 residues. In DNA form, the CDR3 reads TGTGCCAGCAGCAAACGGTACAGGGAAGAGACCCAGTACTTC. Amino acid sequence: CASSKRYREETQYF.

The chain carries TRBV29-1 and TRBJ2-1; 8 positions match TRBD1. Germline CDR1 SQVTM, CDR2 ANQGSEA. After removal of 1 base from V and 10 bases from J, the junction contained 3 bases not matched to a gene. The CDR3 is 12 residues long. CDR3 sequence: CSVEVGTGEQFF. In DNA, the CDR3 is TGCAGCGTTGAAGTTGGGACAGGAGAGCAGTTCTTC.

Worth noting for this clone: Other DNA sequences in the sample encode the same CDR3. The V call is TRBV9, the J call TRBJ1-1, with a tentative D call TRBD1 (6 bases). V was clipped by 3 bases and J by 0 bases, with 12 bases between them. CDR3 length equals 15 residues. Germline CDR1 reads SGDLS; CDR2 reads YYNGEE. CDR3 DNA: TGTGCCAGCAGCGCGCCGGACAGCTTGAACACTGAAGCTTTCTTT. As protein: CASSAPDSLNTEAFF.

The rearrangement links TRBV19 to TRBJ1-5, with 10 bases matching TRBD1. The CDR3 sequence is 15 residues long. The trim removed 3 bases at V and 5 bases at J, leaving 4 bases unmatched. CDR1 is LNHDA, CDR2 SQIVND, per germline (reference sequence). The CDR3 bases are TGTGCCAGTAGTATTTGGACAGGGGGACATCAGCCCCAGCATTTT. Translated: CASSIWTGGHQPQHF.

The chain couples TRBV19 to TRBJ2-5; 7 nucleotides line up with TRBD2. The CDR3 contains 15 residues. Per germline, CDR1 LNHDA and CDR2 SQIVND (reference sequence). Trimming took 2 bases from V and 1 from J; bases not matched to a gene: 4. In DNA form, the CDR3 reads TGTGCCAGTAGTATAATCGGCGGGAGCCAAGAGACCCAGTACTTC. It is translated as CASSIIGGSQETQYF.

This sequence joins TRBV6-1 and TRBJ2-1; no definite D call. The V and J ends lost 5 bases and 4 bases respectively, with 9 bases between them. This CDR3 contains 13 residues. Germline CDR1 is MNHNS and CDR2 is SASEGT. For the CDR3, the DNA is TGTGCCAGCAGTTTCTCCGAGTACAATGAGCAGTTCTTC. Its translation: CASSFSEYNEQFF.

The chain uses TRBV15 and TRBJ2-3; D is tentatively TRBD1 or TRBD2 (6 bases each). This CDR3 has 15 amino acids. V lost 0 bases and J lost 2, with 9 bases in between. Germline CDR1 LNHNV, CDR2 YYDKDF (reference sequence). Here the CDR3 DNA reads TGTGCCACCAGCAGAGAGCGGGACAACACAGATACGCAGTATTTT. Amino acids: CATSRERDNTDTQYF.

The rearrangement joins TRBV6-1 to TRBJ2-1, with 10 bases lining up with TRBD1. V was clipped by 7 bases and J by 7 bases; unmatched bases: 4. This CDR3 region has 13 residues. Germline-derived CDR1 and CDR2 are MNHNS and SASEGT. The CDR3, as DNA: TGTGCCAGCACCTGGACAGGGGGAAATGAGCAGTTCTTC. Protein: CASTWTGGNEQFF.

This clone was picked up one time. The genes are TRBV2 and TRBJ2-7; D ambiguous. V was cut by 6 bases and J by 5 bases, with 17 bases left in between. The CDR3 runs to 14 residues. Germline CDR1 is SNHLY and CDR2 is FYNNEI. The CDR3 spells CASRLGGPPNEQYF. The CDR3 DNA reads TGTGCCAGCAGGCTTGGCGGACCACCTAACGAGCAGTACTTC.

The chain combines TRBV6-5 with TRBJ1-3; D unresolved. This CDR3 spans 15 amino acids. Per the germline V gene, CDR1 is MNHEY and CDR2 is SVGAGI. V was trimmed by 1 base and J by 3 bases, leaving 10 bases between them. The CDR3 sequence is CASSYFAGSGNTIYF. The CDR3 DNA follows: TGTGCCAGCAGTTACTTCGCTGGGAGTGGAAACACCATATATTTT.

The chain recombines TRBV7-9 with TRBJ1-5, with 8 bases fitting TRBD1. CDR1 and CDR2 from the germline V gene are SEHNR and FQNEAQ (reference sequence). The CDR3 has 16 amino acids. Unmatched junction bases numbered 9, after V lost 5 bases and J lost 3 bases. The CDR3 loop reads CASSPETGEDNQPQHF. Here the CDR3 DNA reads TGTGCCAGCAGCCCCGAGACAGGGGAGGACAATCAGCCCCAGCATTTT. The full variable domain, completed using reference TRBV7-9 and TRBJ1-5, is DTGVSQNPRHKITKRGQNVTFRCDPISEHNRLYWYRQTLGQGPEFLTYFQNEAQLEKSRLLSDRFSAERPKGSFSTLEIQRTEQGDSAMYLCASSPETGEDNQPQHFGDGTRLSIL.

The CDR3 DNA sequence: TGCGCCAGCAGCCAACTGGGCATTTCTAGCACAGATACGCAGTATTTT. Translated, it gives CASSQLGISSTDTQYF. The genes are TRBV4-1 and TRBJ2-3; no definite D call. Germline values: CDR1 MGHRA, CDR2 YSYEKL. This CDR3 spans 16 amino acids. V lost 2 bases and J lost 0, with 12 bases in between.

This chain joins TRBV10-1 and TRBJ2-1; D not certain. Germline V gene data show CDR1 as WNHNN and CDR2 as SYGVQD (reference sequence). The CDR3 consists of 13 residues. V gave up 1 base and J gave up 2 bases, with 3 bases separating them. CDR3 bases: TGCGCCAGCAGTGAGTACCCCTACAATGAGCAGTTCTTC. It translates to CASSEYPYNEQFF.

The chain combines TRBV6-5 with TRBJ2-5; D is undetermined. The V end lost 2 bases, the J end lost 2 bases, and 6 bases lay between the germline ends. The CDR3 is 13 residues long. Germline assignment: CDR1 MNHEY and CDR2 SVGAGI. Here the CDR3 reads CASSYAEQETQYF. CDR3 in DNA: TGTGCCAGCAGTTACGCCGAACAAGAGACCCAGTACTTC.

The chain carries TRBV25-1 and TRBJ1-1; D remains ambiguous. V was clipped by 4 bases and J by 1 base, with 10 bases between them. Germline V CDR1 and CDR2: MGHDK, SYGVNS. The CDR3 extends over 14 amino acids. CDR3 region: CASSVRYGNTEAFF. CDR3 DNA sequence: TGTGCCAGCAGTGTGAGGTATGGGAACACTGAAGCTTTCTTT. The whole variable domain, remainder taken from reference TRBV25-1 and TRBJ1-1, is EADIYQTPRYLVIGTGKKITLECSQTMGHDKMYWYQQDPGMELHLIHYSYGVNSTEKGDLSSESTVSRIRTEHFPLTLESARPSHTSQYLCASSVRYGNTEAFFGQGTRLTVV.